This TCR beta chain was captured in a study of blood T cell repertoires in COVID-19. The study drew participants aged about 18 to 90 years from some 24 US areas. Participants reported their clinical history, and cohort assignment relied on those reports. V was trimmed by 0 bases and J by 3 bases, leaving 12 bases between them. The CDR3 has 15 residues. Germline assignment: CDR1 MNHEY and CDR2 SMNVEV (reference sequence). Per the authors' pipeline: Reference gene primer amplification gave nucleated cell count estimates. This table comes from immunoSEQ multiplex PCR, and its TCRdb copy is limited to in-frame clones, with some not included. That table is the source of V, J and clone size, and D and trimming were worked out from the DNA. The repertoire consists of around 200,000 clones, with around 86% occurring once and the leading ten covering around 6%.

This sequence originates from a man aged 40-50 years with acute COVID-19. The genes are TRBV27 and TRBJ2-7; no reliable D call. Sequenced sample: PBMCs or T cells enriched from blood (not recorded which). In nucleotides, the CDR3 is TGTGCCAGCAGTTTATCGGCGGCCCGAGTCTACGAGCAGTACTTC. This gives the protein CASSLSAARVYEQYF.